These T cell receptor beta chains were read from a single sample in a study of blood T cell repertoires in COVID-19. Data came from immunoSEQ multiplex PCR; TCRdb stores just in-frame clones and leaves some out. The table lists hundreds of thousands of clones, approximately 86% of them singletons. Sequencing used PBMCs or T cells enriched from blood (not recorded which). The receptors stem from a woman in her thirties who had been exposed to COVID-19. The CDR3 runs from the conserved cysteine through the conserved F or W. A D gene is named only where the DNA matches it firmly. The listing skips clone size in some rows; elsewhere it reads once, few, many or a size class.

clone size,V gene,D gene,J gene,CDR3 DNA,CDR3 protein
NA,TRBV19,NA,TRBJ2-1,TGTGCCAGTAGTATCTTAACAGGGAGTGAGCAGTTCTTC,CASSILTGSEQFF
NA,TRBV18,TRBD1,TRBJ1-2,TGTGCCAGCTCACCAGGGACAGGGGGCTATGGCTACACCTTC,CASSPGTGGYGYTF
few,TRBV6-1,NA,TRBJ2-1,TGTGCCAGCAGTGATTGGCAGGCATGGAAGAATGAGCAGTTCTTC,CASSDWQAWKNEQFF
NA,TRBV7-7,TRBD1,TRBJ2-5,TGTGCCAGCAGTGATACGGGACAGGGAAGGGAGACCCAGTACTTC,CASSDTGQGRETQYF
NA,TRBV19,NA,TRBJ2-1,TGTGCCAGTAGCATTTACCAGAGGCATGAGCAGTTCTTC,CASSIYQRHEQFF
NA,TRBV7-8,TRBD1,TRBJ2-4,TGTGCCAGCAGCTACGGGACAGGGAACATTCAGTACTTC,CASSYGTGNIQYF
NA,TRBV19,TRBD1,TRBJ1-5,TGTGCCAGTAGTCCACTCGACAGGGACAATCAGCCCCAGCATTTT,CASSPLDRDNQPQHF
NA,TRBV5-1,NA,TRBJ1-1,TGCGCCAGCAGCTTGGGTCTCACCAAGCAAGCTTTCTTT,CASSLGLTKQAFF
NA,TRBV10-1,TRBD1,TRBJ2-1,TGCGCCAGCAGTGTCCGGACAGGGGGTTACAATGAGCAGTTCTTC,CASSVRTGGYNEQFF
NA,TRBV30,NA,TRBJ2-5,TGTGCCTGGAGTGGGAAGGGGCAGGGGAAGGAGACCCAGTACTTC,CAWSGKGQGKETQYF
NA,TRBV13,NA,TRBJ1-5,TGTGCCAGCAGCTTCGGCAATCAGCCCCAGCATTTT,CASSFGNQPQHF
NA,TRBV18,NA,TRBJ2-7,TGTGCCAGCTCACCACGGGTTTGGGGGGTTTTACCCGAGCAGTACTTC,CASSPRVWGVLPEQYF
few,TRBV19,NA,TRBJ1-2,TGTGCCAGTAGTATAATCCCGGGGAGGGGTGAATATGGCTACACCTTC,CASSIIPGRGEYGYTF
NA,TRBV2,NA,TRBJ1-1,TGTGCCAGCAGTATACGGGGAATGAACACTGAAGCTTTCTTT,CASSIRGMNTEAFF
few,TRBV12-5,NA,TRBJ1-3,TGTGCTAGTGGTTTGAGTCTTTTGAACAGGGGAAACACCATATATTTT,CASGLSLLNRGNTIYF
NA,TRBV29-1,TRBD1,TRBJ2-1,TGCAGCGTTGGACAGGGGGCCTATGAGCAGTTCTTC,CSVGQGAYEQFF
NA,TRBV2,TRBD1,TRBJ1-5,TGTGCCAGCAGTGAACGACAGGGGGTAGATCAGCCCCAGCATTTT,CASSERQGVDQPQHF
NA,TRBV21-1,NA,TRBJ1-3,TGTGCCAGCAGCAAAGCCCACAGGGTCCCTGGAAACACCATATATTTT,CASSKAHRVPGNTIYF
NA,TRBV6-5,NA,TRBJ1-2,TGTGCCAGCAGTCTATACAGGGAGCCCTATGGCTACACCTTC,CASSLYREPYGYTF
NA,TRBV12-5,NA,TRBJ1-2,TGTGCTAGTGGTTTGGTAGTCACACCTAACTATGGCTACACCTTC,CASGLVVTPNYGYTF
NA,TRBV19,NA,TRBJ1-5,TGTGCCAGTAGTATAGACAGGGATAATCAGCCCCAGCATTTT,CASSIDRDNQPQHF
NA,TRBV2,TRBD1,TRBJ2-7,TGTGCCAGCAGTCCTTCCGGGACAGGGGACTACGAGCAGTACTTC,CASSPSGTGDYEQYF
NA,TRBV19,TRBD1,TRBJ1-2,TGTGCCAGGATGGGACAGTATGGCTACACCTTC,CARMGQYGYTF
NA,TRBV27,NA,TRBJ1-5,TGTGCCAGCAGTTTCCGGGTTAATCAGCCCCAGCATTTT,CASSFRVNQPQHF
NA,TRBV11-3,TRBD1,TRBJ1-6,TGTGCCAGCAGCAACACCGGGACAGCTTTTAATTCACCCCTCCACTTT,CASSNTGTAFNSPLHF
NA,TRBV11-3,NA,TRBJ1-3,TGTGCCAGCAGCTTAGCCGGACTCAGCTCTGGAAACACCATATATTTT,CASSLAGLSSGNTIYF
NA,TRBV7-3,NA,TRBJ2-7,TGTGCCAGCAGCCTACCAGGGGTGAAGAGGGAGCAGTACTTC,CASSLPGVKREQYF
few,TRBV2,NA,TRBJ2-3,TGTGCCAGCACCAGGGGCAGGACAGATACGCAGTATTTT,CASTRGRTDTQYF
NA,TRBV2,TRBD1,TRBJ1-2,TGTGCCAGCAGTGTTACCGGGACAGGGGGCGGCTATGGCTACACCTTC,CASSVTGTGGGYGYTF
NA,TRBV4-1,NA,TRBJ1-2,TGCGCCAGCAGCCAAAGGGGTCTGGCCCCTGAGTTGGATGGGTATGGCTACACCTTC,CASSQRGLAPELDGYGYTF
NA,TRBV6-6,NA,TRBJ1-2,TGTGCCAGCAGTCCAGATTACTATGGCTACACCTTC,CASSPDYYGYTF
NA,TRBV7-9,NA,TRBJ1-2,TGTGCCAGCAGCTTATCCCTCCCAAAGCATGGCTACACCTTC,CASSLSLPKHGYTF
once,TRBV4-2,TRBD1,TRBJ1-2,TGTGCCAGCAGCCAGGAAGGACAGGGTAACTATGGCTACACCTTC,CASSQEGQGNYGYTF
once,TRBV30,NA,TRBJ2-1,TGTGCCTGGGAAGGGGGCTCCTACAATGAGCAGTTCTTC,CAWEGGSYNEQFF
NA,TRBV5-1,NA,TRBJ2-2,TGCGCCACCCGGAGCCAGGACAGAAACACCGGGGAGCTGTTTTTT,CATRSQDRNTGELFF
few,TRBV5-5,NA,TRBJ2-2,TGTGCCAGCAGCGTCAACCAGCCCTTGAGAGGATTAGGGGAGCTGTTTTTT,CASSVNQPLRGLGELFF
NA,TRBV3-1/TRBV3-2,NA,TRBJ1-2,TGTGCCAGCAGTCCCGGGACTTCTGGCTACACCTTC,CASSPGTSGYTF
NA,TRBV6-5,NA,TRBJ2-7,TGTGCCAGTCGATTCGGGCGGGACGACTACTTC,CASRFGRDDYF
NA,TRBV21-1,NA,TRBJ1-2,TGTGCCAGTCTACTCGGGACAGGGAAAATCTCCTATGGCTACACCTTC,CASLLGTGKISYGYTF
NA,TRBV6-5,TRBD1,TRBJ1-5,TGTGCCAGCAGTTCGACAGGGATATGGAATCAGCCCCAGCATTTT,CASSSTGIWNQPQHF
once,TRBV5-1,NA,TRBJ1-6,TGCGCCAGCAGCTTGGACAGGGAAGAATCTAATTCACCCCTCCACTTT,CASSLDREESNSPLHF
NA,TRBV5-1,TRBD2,TRBJ2-3,TGCGCCAGCAGCTTCCGAGGACTAGCGGGCACAGATACGCAGTATTTT,CASSFRGLAGTDTQYF
NA,TRBV9,NA,TRBJ1-2,TGTGCCAGCAGCGTAGGCCAGGGGAATCGTGGCTACACCTTC,CASSVGQGNRGYTF
NA,TRBV25-1,TRBD1,TRBJ2-2,TGTGCCAGCAGTGATCCCGGACAGGGGATCTCCGGGGAGCTGTTTTTT,CASSDPGQGISGELFF
NA,TRBV30,TRBD1,TRBJ1-5,TGTGCCTGGAGTATCACCGGGACAGGCCACAATCAGCCCCAGCATTTT,CAWSITGTGHNQPQHF
NA,TRBV5-6,NA,TRBJ2-3,TGTGCCAGCAGCTTGGGGTCGCTCGGGAATACGCAGTATTTT,CASSLGSLGNTQYF
NA,TRBV10-3,NA,TRBJ2-7,TGTGCCATTGTAGGGGGTCAGGGGGGCGAGCAGTACTTC,CAIVGGQGGEQYF
NA,TRBV5-1,TRBD1,TRBJ1-3,TGCGCCAGCAGCTTGGACGGGACAGCCTCTAGCTCTGGAAACACCATATATTTT,CASSLDGTASSSGNTIYF
NA,TRBV6-5,NA,TRBJ2-4,TGTGCCAGCAGTCTACGGGGAGAGGGCAAAAACATTCAGTACTTC,CASSLRGEGKNIQYF
NA,TRBV3-1/TRBV3-2,TRBD1,TRBJ2-5,TGTGCCAGCAGGTTTACAGGGGCGGGAGAGACCCAGTACTTC,CASRFTGAGETQYF
NA,TRBV11-2,TRBD2,TRBJ2-3,TGTGCCAGCAGCTCCCGTACTAGCGGGGGGGACGATACGCAGTATTTT,CASSSRTSGGDDTQYF